This T cell receptor (beta chain) was recorded in a study of T cell responses to AZD1222 COVID-19 vaccine. V trimming: 4 bases; J trimming: 2 bases; junction bases outside the gene matches: 4. Germline-derived CDR1 and CDR2 are SGDLS and YYNGEE. This CDR3 comprises 14 residues. The method was immunoSEQ multiplex PCR; TCRdb's version includes in-frame clones alone and lacks a portion of them. Found here are approximately 120,000 clones, nearly 90% of them singletons; the top ten hold 9.5% to 15%. This specimen was peripheral blood, taken on day 0 of MenACWY control vaccination. The receptor was derived from an adult in good health. The genes are TRBV9 and TRBJ2-5, with 8 nucleotides matching TRBD1. This CDR3 reads CASSPGQAQETQYF. The CDR3 bases are TGTGCCAGCAGCCCGGGACAGGCACAAGAGACCCAGTACTTC. The full variable domain, completed using reference TRBV9 and TRBJ2-5, is DSGVTQTPKHLITATGQRVTLRCSPRSGDLSVYWYQQSLDQGLQFLIQYYNGEERAKGNILERFSAQQFPDLHSELNLSSLELGDSALYFCASSPGQAQETQYFGPGTRLLVL.